This T cell receptor (beta chain) stems from a study of T cells in Graves' hyperthyroidism and ophthalmopathy. CDR3 length equals 15 residues. The V gene end was trimmed by 4 bases and the J gene end by 2 bases; junction bases not matched to a gene: 4. Looked up from germline, CDR1 is MDHEN and CDR2 is SYDVKM. RNA transcripts served as the template for amplifying TCR beta CDR3 regions. Initially, a first-round RT-PCR of the TCR CDR3 employed the HTBI primer set. Using its own MiXCR run on the multiplex PCR reads, TCRdb lists one record per CDR3 protein. Altogether a few hundred thousand distinct CDR3 sequences are present, approximately 15% being singletons, with the ten largest covering under 7%. This clonotype was counted at least ten times.

The chain recombines TRBV28 with TRBJ2-2; 7 positions match TRBD1. The sequence was obtained from a woman aged 25 to 39 with Graves' hyperthyroidism that later progressed to Graves' ophthalmopathy. The sequencing sample was made of blood. The CDR3 loop reads CASSSYRGNTGELFF. The CDR3 DNA reads TGTGCCAGCAGTTCCTACAGGGGAAACACCGGGGAGCTGTTTTTT.